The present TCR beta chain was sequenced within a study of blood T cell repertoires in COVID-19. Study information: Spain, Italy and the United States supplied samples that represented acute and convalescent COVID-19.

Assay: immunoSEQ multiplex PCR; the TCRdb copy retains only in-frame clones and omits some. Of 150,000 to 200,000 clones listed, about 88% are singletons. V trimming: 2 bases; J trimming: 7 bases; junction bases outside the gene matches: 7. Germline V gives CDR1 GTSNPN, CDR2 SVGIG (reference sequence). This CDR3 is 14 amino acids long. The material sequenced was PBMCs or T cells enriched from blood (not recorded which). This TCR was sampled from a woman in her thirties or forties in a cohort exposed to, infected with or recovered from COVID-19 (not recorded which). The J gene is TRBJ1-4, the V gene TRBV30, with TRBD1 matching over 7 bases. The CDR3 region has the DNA TGTGCCTGGAGTAAACAGGGGAGGAGTGAAAAACTGTTTTTT. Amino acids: CAWSKQGRSEKLFF. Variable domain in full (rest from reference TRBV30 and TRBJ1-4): SQTIHQWPATLVQPVGSPLSLECTVEGTSNPNLYWYRQAAGRGLQLLFYSVGIGQISSEVPQNLSASRPQDRQFILSSKKLLLSDSGFYLCAWSKQGRSEKLFFGSGTQLSVL.